The 8 T cell receptor beta chains below come from one sample, sequenced in a study of T cells after yellow fever vaccination. Via MiXCR, TCRdb re-called the 5' RACE reads, giving one row per CDR3 protein. The sample shows some 390,000 distinct CDR3 sequences, 18% of them seen only once. Material: PBMCs, obtained before the yellow fever booster vaccination. These receptors all stem from a man younger than 35 who received the YFV17D yellow fever vaccine.

This clonotype was counted only a few times. This chain uses TRBV29-1 with TRBJ2-5; possible D gene TRBD2, 6 bases. Germline CDR1 is SQVTM and CDR2 is ANQGSEA. This CDR3 comprises 14 residues. Trimming took off 4 bases at V and 2 bases at J, with 14 bases between the two ends. CDR3 region: CSVGLPGGQETQYF. Written as DNA, the CDR3 is TGCAGCGTTGGCCTACCCGGGGGACAAGAGACCCAGTACTTC.

The gene calls are TRBV28 and TRBJ2-5, with 9 bases lining up with TRBD2. V trimming: 4 bases; J trimming: 5 bases; junction bases outside the gene matches: 17. Germline CDR1 reads MDHEN; CDR2 reads SYDVKM. The CDR3 is made up of 18 amino acids. CDR3 residues: CASSSVSDGGGARETQYF. As DNA, the CDR3 is TGTGCCAGCAGTTCCGTAAGCGATGGCGGGGGGGCACGGGAGACCCAGTACTTC.

This clonotype was seen more than once but under ten times. The chain combines TRBV6-1 with TRBJ2-7; either TRBD1 or TRBD2 may fit D (5 bases each). Per the germline V gene, CDR1 is MNHNS and CDR2 is SASEGT. The CDR3 consists of 12 residues. Trimming took 6 bases from V and 3 from J, leaving 9 bases between them. The CDR3 sequence is CASRGTYYEQYF. The CDR3 nucleotides read TGTGCCAGCAGGGGGACCTACTACGAGCAGTACTTC.

The chain combines TRBV29-1 with TRBJ2-2; perhaps D is TRBD1 or TRBD2 (5 bases each). The CDR3 loop spans 13 amino acids. The V end was cut by 5 bases, the J end by 8 bases, with 15 bases between. Germline V gene lookup returns CDR1 SQVTM and CDR2 ANQGSEA. CDR3 in amino acids: CSVRGGGGGELFF. For the CDR3, the DNA is TGCAGCGTTCGAGGTGGTGGGGGAGGGGAGCTGTTTTTT.

The V and J genes are TRBV25-1 and TRBJ2-1; either TRBD1 or TRBD2 may fit D (6 bases each). There are 15 residues in the CDR3. The V gene lost 6 bases and the J gene lost 11 bases, with 23 bases spanning the gap. Germline assignment: CDR1 MGHDK and CDR2 SYGVNS. In DNA, the CDR3 is TGTGCCAGCAGAGTCAGGGGCCGGGGGCCCCTTAAGCAGTTCTTC. This sequence encodes CASRVRGRGPLKQFF.

J is TRBJ2-5 and V is TRBV5-4; D is ambiguous. This CDR3 region has 13 residues. The germline CDR1 and CDR2 sequences are SGHNT and YYREEE (reference sequence). V gave up 5 bases and J gave up 5 bases, with 13 bases separating them. The DNA for the CDR3 is TGTGCCAGCAGGGGCGAGTTGGCGGAGACCCAGTACTTC. Translating it yields CASRGELAETQYF.

CDR3 nucleotide sequence: TGTGCCACCACAGCTAGGACAGGGGCATGGGATACGCAGTATTTT. As protein: CATTARTGAWDTQYF. This chain uses TRBV19 with TRBJ2-3; 9 bases are shared with TRBD1. CDR3 length equals 15 residues. J gave up 6 bases and V 10 bases, and 14 bases lay outside the gene matches. Germline V gene sequence: CDR1 LNHDA, CDR2 SQIVND (reference sequence).

This sequence joins TRBV11-2 and TRBJ2-7; the match to TRBD1 covers 7 bases. V was clipped by 6 bases and J by 3 bases; unmatched bases: 5. CDR3 length: 13 amino acids. Germline CDR1 SGHAT, CDR2 FQNNGV. In nucleotides, the CDR3 is TGTGCCAGCAGACAAACAGGGGTCTACGAGCAGTACTTC. It specifies CASRQTGVYEQYF.